These 10 T cell receptor beta chains were sequenced from one sample in a study of T cell responses to AZD1222 COVID-19 vaccine. Assay used: immunoSEQ multiplex PCR; TCRdb lists only in-frame clones, some missing. Among around 77,000 clones, roughly 85% were seen once, and the ten largest hold less than 3%. Specimen: peripheral blood, collected on day 0 of AZD1222 vaccination. These receptors came from an adult in good health.

The rearrangement uses TRBV5-4 and TRBJ1-1; no clear D gene. With 0 bases removed from V and 4 bases from J, the gap between germline ends came to 19 bases. This CDR3 comprises 17 residues. In germline, CDR1 is SGHNT, CDR2 YYREEE (reference sequence). The CDR3 sequence: CASSLGRTGSEGTEAFF. The DNA of the CDR3 is TGTGCCAGCAGCTTGGGGCGCACCGGGTCGGAGGGCACTGAAGCTTTCTTT.

The rearrangement links TRBV18 to TRBJ1-5; D unresolved. This CDR3 spans 13 amino acids. Trimming left V 3 bases short and J 3 bases short, with 6 bases between. CDR1 KGHSH and CDR2 LQKENI come from the germline V gene. The CDR3 nucleotides read TGTGCCAGCTCACCTAACCTCAATCAGCCCCAGCATTTT. Residues: CASSPNLNQPQHF.

In regard to this clone: Other DNA sequences of this sample code for an identical CDR3. CDR3 sequence: CASSDGGYEQYF. CDR3 nucleotide sequence: TGTGCCAGCAGTGACGGGGGCTACGAGCAGTACTTC. The chain links TRBV2 to TRBJ2-7; a weak D match, TRBD2 (6 bases). The germline V and J ends were trimmed by 3 bases and 3 bases, with 6 bases remaining between them. Looked up from germline, CDR1 is SNHLY and CDR2 is FYNNEI. The CDR3 runs 12 residues.

V gene TRBV19 combines with J gene TRBJ1-2, with D possibly matching TRBD1 (6 bases). Trimming took off 3 bases at V and 0 bases at J, with 17 bases between the two ends. This CDR3 is built from 17 residues. Germline CDR1 and CDR2: LNHDA and SQIVND (reference sequence). CDR3 amino acids: CASSMNRATLANYGYTF. CDR3 DNA sequence: TGTGCCAGTAGTATGAACAGGGCAACGCTAGCTAACTATGGCTACACCTTC.

The V call is TRBV9, the J call TRBJ2-7; D possibly corresponds to TRBD2 (5 bases). The ends were cut back, 0 bases at V and 5 bases at J, with 12 bases in the middle. Germline assignment: CDR1 SGDLS and CDR2 YYNGEE. There are 14 residues in the CDR3. Here the CDR3 DNA reads TGTGCCAGCAGCGTAGGCTACCTGGGAGACGAGCAGTACTTC. Its translation: CASSVGYLGDEQYF.

This clone has just one count. The chain links TRBV18 to TRBJ1-5; no firm D call. The germline CDR1 and CDR2 sequences are KGHSH and LQKENI. Between the trimmed V and J ends, which lost 0 bases and 7 bases, there was a span of 13 bases. CDR3 length equals 15 residues. The CDR3 loop is CASSPPGTTGQPQHF. The CDR3 DNA reads TGTGCCAGCTCACCACCGGGCACAACGGGGCAGCCCCAGCATTTT.

The chain couples TRBV5-1 to TRBJ1-6, with D uncertain. The CDR3 has 15 residues. Germline V CDR1 and CDR2: SGHRS, YFSETQ. The V end was cut by 3 bases, the J end by 5 bases, with 12 bases between. Here the CDR3 DNA reads TGCGCCAGCAGCTCCCGACGGAACGATAATTCACCCCTCCACTTT. Its translation is CASSSRRNDNSPLHF.

The chain uses TRBV2 and TRBJ2-3; TRBD2 agrees at 9 bases. V shed 4 bases, J shed 5 bases, and the junction held 10 bases outside the gene matches. Germline CDR1 is SNHLY and CDR2 is FYNNEI. The CDR3 covers 16 residues. CDR3 DNA sequence: TGTGCCAGCAGTGGGGGACTAGCAATCGTTCTAGATACGCAGTATTTT. It encodes CASSGGLAIVLDTQYF.

The chain's CDR3 is CATSWGQGFDEQYF. The DNA for the CDR3 is TGTGCCACCAGTTGGGGGCAGGGGTTCGACGAGCAGTACTTC. The J gene is TRBJ2-7, the V gene TRBV5-4, with D possibly being TRBD1 (6 bases). Germline CDR1 reads SGHNT; CDR2 reads YYREEE (reference sequence). The CDR3 loop spans 14 amino acids. Trimming took off 9 bases at V and 5 bases at J, with 21 bases between the two ends.

The chain employs TRBV19 and TRBJ2-2; D is uncertain. The CDR3 runs to 14 residues. V lost 3 bases, J lost 2 bases, and 7 bases lay in between. The germline gives CDR1 LNHDA, CDR2 SQIVND (reference sequence). CDR3 protein: CASSIRRNTGELFF. CDR3 DNA sequence: TGTGCCAGTAGTATTAGGAGAAACACCGGGGAGCTGTTTTTT.